What follows describes a single TCR beta chain. What this receptor recognizes is not known. Per-base quality was not reported, and no clone a single base away is much larger than it. The data derive from a study of blood T cell repertoires in COVID-19 (dated by TCRdb to 2019 to 2021). As for the study more broadly: Samples from collaborators originated in the United States, Italy and Spain and spanned both the acute and convalescent phases of COVID-19. Where available, HLA class I and class II types were taken from metadata supplied by the sample provider and were not determined by assay-based typing. The repertoires were released in a freely available public database intended as a resource for research on the immune response to SARS-CoV-2. Nearly every sample came with metadata listing a de-identified subject ID, COVID-19 status, age in years and sex. The material from the prospective study consisted of cDNA or gDNA derived from T cells, B-cell-depleted T cells, or PBMCs. Samples came from the ongoing ImmuneRACE study (first 160 participants) plus 1,254 subjects from 6 global collaborators. Deeply sampled blood TCRbeta repertoires from subjects exposed to, actively infected with, or recovered from COVID-19 were included in the dataset. Results and caveats for the whole study, not just this receptor: How much clinical and demographic metadata was included differed by source and by participant, and the metadata was provided uncurated.

Enrolling through a virtual design, the prospective study's participants ranged in age from roughly 18 to 100 years and lived across 20 to 25 United States geographic areas. To assign participants to cohorts, the prospective study relied on clinical history that participants themselves reported in a screening survey and a study questionnaire. Exposed participants were defined as having been in contact with someone with a PCR-confirmed or clinician-diagnosed COVID-19 case within 2 weeks of study entry. Mobile phlebotomists in the prospective study collected whole blood, serum and a nasopharyngeal or oropharyngeal swab from every participant. Over a roughly 2-month period, participants in the prospective study had the option of providing additional blood draws and questionnaires. Before DNA extraction, blood samples from the prospective study were shipped at room temperature or frozen. Taken from the germline V gene, the CDR1 and CDR2 loops are LGHNA and YNFKEQ. V is clipped by 3 bases and J by 6 bases, and the sequence between their germline boundaries is 11 bases long. Reading from cysteine to phenylalanine, the CDR3 counts 13 amino acids. Of all the DNA, just the CDR3 is kept, 39 bases in frame from base 1.

TCRbeta CDR3 regions were amplified from genomic DNA using the immunoSEQ Assay, a bias-controlled multiplex PCR. Turning to the authors' computational methods: Nucleated cell counts per sample were estimated from amplification of reference gene primers within the assay. To quantify the absolute abundance of each unique TCRbeta CDR3 rearrangement, sequence reads were collapsed and filtered. For each sample, productive Simpson clonality was calculated by taking the square root of Simpson's diversity index across productive rearrangements. TCRdb's version of the immuneACCESS table is confined to in-frame rearrangements and falls short of the full clone set. An unresolved V gene accounts for under half of the shortfall where checked; the remainder is of unknown origin. That table is the source of V, J and clone size, and D and trimming were worked out from the DNA. In this sample the table shows fewer than 300,000 clones, approximately 78% of which occur a single time. Of the sample, more than 4% is held by the ten largest clones.

This sequence originates from a man aged 40-55 years who had been exposed to COVID-19. Input material: PBMCs or T cells enriched from blood (not recorded which). The V and J segments used are TRBV4-2 and TRBJ1-1, and possibly TRBD1, on 5 matching bases. The sequenced DNA: TGTGCCAGCAGCCATCCGAAGACAGCTGAAGCTTTCTTT. This encodes CASSHPKTAEAFF.